This is a list of T cell receptor beta chains from one sample in a study of T-cell memory formation after mild COVID-19. TCRdb redid the calling of the 5' RACE reads with MiXCR, one entry per CDR3 protein. The repertoire has about 290,000 distinct CDR3 sequences, more than 15% of them found once; the top ten carry 22%. Input material: PBMCs or a T cell subset sorted from them (not recorded which). Source of these receptors: a man aged 18 to 30 who had mild COVID-19 (a few samples of this study predate the infection). Cell type and time point are not known. CDR3s include the opening cysteine and the closing phenylalanine or tryptophan. The order of the fields is CDR3 protein, CDR3 DNA, J gene, CDR3 length, V gene, clone size, D gene. D genes are given only for firm matches. A clone size is listed for some rows: how often the clone was seen (once, few, many), or a class if it is expanded.

CDR3aa: CASSLTWGNTEAFF; CDR3nt: TGCGCCAGCAGCTTAACTTGGGGGAACACTGAAGCTTTCTTT; j_gene: TRBJ1-1; len: 14; v_gene: TRBV5-1; abundance: NA; d_gene: NA
CDR3aa: CASSVAGADTQYF; CDR3nt: TGTGCCAGCAGCGTGGCCGGGGCAGATACGCAGTATTTT; j_gene: TRBJ2-3; len: 13; v_gene: TRBV5-5; abundance: few; d_gene: NA
CDR3aa: CATSDRYRGNTGELFF; CDR3nt: TGTGCCACCAGTGATCGTTATAGGGGGAACACCGGGGAGCTGTTTTTT; j_gene: TRBJ2-2; len: 16; v_gene: TRBV24-1; abundance: NA; d_gene: NA
CDR3aa: CASRGDGYFSGANVLTF; CDR3nt: TGCGCCAGCAGGGGGGACGGCTACTTCTCTGGGGCCAACGTCCTGACTTTC; j_gene: TRBJ2-6; len: 17; v_gene: TRBV4-1; abundance: many; d_gene: NA
CDR3aa: CASSRPAGENTGELFF; CDR3nt: TGCGCCAGCAGCCGCCCGGCAGGGGAAAACACCGGGGAGCTGTTTTTT; j_gene: TRBJ2-2; len: 16; v_gene: TRBV5-1; abundance: few; d_gene: NA
CDR3aa: CASSRAGTSVYGYTF; CDR3nt: TGCGCCAGCAGCCGAGCCGGGACCTCGGTCTATGGCTACACCTTC; j_gene: TRBJ1-2; len: 15; v_gene: TRBV4-3; abundance: few; d_gene: NA
CDR3aa: CASSQEQQTGEVTDTQYF; CDR3nt: TGTGCCAGCAGCCAAGAGCAGCAGACAGGGGAGGTAACAGATACGCAGTATTTT; j_gene: TRBJ2-3; len: 18; v_gene: TRBV4-2; abundance: many; d_gene: TRBD1
CDR3aa: CASSSASNRGPGSYEQYF; CDR3nt: TGTGCCAGCAGCTCGGCTTCCAACAGGGGGCCGGGCTCCTACGAGCAGTACTTC; j_gene: TRBJ2-7; len: 18; v_gene: TRBV11-2; abundance: NA; d_gene: TRBD1
CDR3aa: CASSLNSGGTPSTDTQYF; CDR3nt: TGTGCCAGCAGCTTAAACAGCGGGGGAACCCCTAGCACAGATACGCAGTATTTT; j_gene: TRBJ2-3; len: 18; v_gene: TRBV7-8; abundance: few; d_gene: TRBD2
CDR3aa: CASSLLAPPSYNEQFF; CDR3nt: TGTGCCAGCAGTTTACTAGCGCCTCCCTCCTACAATGAGCAGTTCTTC; j_gene: TRBJ2-1; len: 16; v_gene: TRBV12-3/TRBV12-4; abundance: NA; d_gene: NA
CDR3aa: CASTPGPTGGTEAFF; CDR3nt: TGTGCCAGTACGCCGGGCCCAACAGGGGGCACTGAAGCTTTCTTT; j_gene: TRBJ1-1; len: 15; v_gene: TRBV19; abundance: few; d_gene: TRBD1
CDR3aa: CASLSRALDGYTF; CDR3nt: TGTGCCAGCCTCTCAAGAGCTTTGGATGGCTACACCTTC; j_gene: TRBJ1-2; len: 13; v_gene: TRBV6-2/TRBV6-3; abundance: few; d_gene: NA
CDR3aa: CASSLRAPKGYGYTF; CDR3nt: TGTGCCAGCAGCCTTCGGGCTCCGAAAGGGTATGGCTACACCTTC; j_gene: TRBJ1-2; len: 15; v_gene: TRBV6-2/TRBV6-3; abundance: NA; d_gene: NA
CDR3aa: CASSSELQGPDTQYF; CDR3nt: TGTGCCAGCAGCTCCGAATTGCAGGGCCCAGATACGCAGTATTTT; j_gene: TRBJ2-3; len: 15; v_gene: TRBV7-9; abundance: many; d_gene: NA
CDR3aa: CASRMQFQGHYYEQYF; CDR3nt: TGTGCCAGCAGAATGCAATTCCAAGGACACTATTACGAGCAGTACTTC; j_gene: TRBJ2-7; len: 16; v_gene: TRBV5-6; abundance: NA; d_gene: NA
CDR3aa: CASSGQANYGYTF; CDR3nt: TGTGCCAGCAGCGGTCAAGCCAACTATGGCTACACCTTC; j_gene: TRBJ1-2; len: 13; v_gene: TRBV6-2/TRBV6-3; abundance: NA; d_gene: NA